This T cell receptor (beta chain) was retrieved from a study of control samples from healthy donors and cancer patients. Sequencing used immunoSEQ multiplex PCR; TCRdb keeps in-frame clones, though not all of them. Of 90,000 to 100,000 clones in the sample, around three quarters were seen once. The CDR3 extends over 18 amino acids. V dropped 3 bases and J dropped 0; count of bases not matched to a gene: 10. CDR1 is SGHDT, CDR2 YYEEEE, per germline. The gene calls are TRBV5-6 and TRBJ1-3; 9 bases align to TRBD1. The origin of this receptor is a woman in her twenties or thirties in good health. What was sequenced was blood. CDR3 DNA: TGTGCCAGCAGCTCGGACACAAGGACAGGGGACTCTGGAAACACCATATATTTT. Translation gives CASSSDTRTGDSGNTIYF. Using reference TRBV5-6 and TRBJ1-3 for the parts outside the CDR3, the full variable domain is DAGVTQSPTHLIKTRGQQVTLRCSPKSGHDTVSWYQQALGQGPQFIFQYYEEEERQRGNFPDRFSGHQFPNYSSELNVNALLLGDSALYLCASSSDTRTGDSGNTIYFGEGSWLTVV.